This TCR beta chain is drawn from a study of response to subunit inactivated influenza vaccine. TCRdb recomputed calls from the RT-PCR reads with MiXCR, one row per CDR3 protein. The sample records about 540,000 distinct CDR3 sequences, under 25% being singletons. Germline CDR1 and CDR2: KGHSH and LQKENI. The germline V and J ends were trimmed by 3 bases and 0 bases, with 9 bases remaining between them. The CDR3 runs to 15 residues. The same data also contributed to another study, on T cells expressing NK-cell markers. That paper adds: It was by 5'RACE template switching with UMIs that TCR beta cDNA was made. The TCR beta repertoires originated in sorted CD3+CD56+NKG2C+, CD3+CD56+NKG2C- and CD3+CD56-NKG2C+ T cells. Evidence did not settle whether expanded NKG2C+ T cell clones targeted HCMV.

The chain has TRBV18 and TRBJ2-4; the D gene is possibly TRBD1 (6 bases). Here the sequenced sample was CD4+ T cells sorted from PBMCs, taken approximately 12 days after vaccination. The receptor was isolated from a man over 45 who received an inactivated influenza vaccine. The DNA for the CDR3 is TGTGCCAGCTCACCCACAGGGCGAGCCAAAAACATTCAGTACTTC. This gives the protein CASSPTGRAKNIQYF. Filled out from reference TRBV18 and TRBJ2-4, the complete variable domain reads NAGVMQNPRHLVRRRGQEARLRCSPMKGHSHVYWYRQLPEEGLKFMVYLQKENIIDESGMPKERFSAEFPKEGPSILRIQQVVRGDSAAYFCASSPTGRAKNIQYFGAGTRLSVL.